This TCR beta chain was sequenced in a study of early T cells in non-severe SARS-CoV-2 infection (dated by TCRdb to the early 2020s). About the investigation overall: Because TCR sequencing relied on bulk RNA taken from unsorted whole blood, pairing of alpha and beta chains was not possible.

Library preparation was by 5' RACE. Instrument used: NextSeq 500. The TCR library protocol attached unique molecular identifiers to individual cDNA molecules to correct for sequencing error and PCR bias. Both TCR alpha and beta chains were sequenced, and tight co-correlation was observed between alpha and beta sequence abundances in each sample. In the paper's pipeline: Decombinator V4 was used to annotate the V gene, J gene and CDR3 of the TCR sequences. TCRs were defined as expanded if a significant change between any two time points was detected under a Poisson model with p below 0.0001. TCR abundances were normalised to the total number of TCRs sequenced in each sample and reported as counts per million. TRAV1-2 paired with TRAJ12, TRAJ20 or TRAJ33 defined MAIT TCRs, while TRAV10 paired with TRAJ18 defined iNKT TCRs. VDJdb, accessed 1 November 2021, was searched for CMV, EBV and SARS-CoV-2 annotated TCRs, with TCRs annotated for multiple antigens excluded. TCRdb applied fastp at Q25 and MiXCR to the public reads, then kept only in-frame beta chains. When rows share a CDR3 protein, they turn into one entry using the most common DNA and genes. The V and J calls reflect TCRdb's pipeline rather than the authors' work. The sample yields about 76,000 distinct CDR3 sequences; roughly 12% were counted once. Over 3.5% of the sample goes to the ten largest clones.

V and J are truncated by 1 base and 0 bases respectively, leaving an intervening sequence of 9 bases. Including the terminal cysteine and phenylalanine, the CDR3 comprises 16 residues. Solely the CDR3 DNA is kept, with 48 bases framed from the first base. Taken from the germline V gene, the CDR1 and CDR2 loops are LGHNA and YSLEER. A case-control design nested within a healthcare worker cohort in London, UK, was used, with weekly nasopharyngeal swab PCR tests and blood sampling performed. Healthcare workers were recruited between 23 and 31 March 2020, during the week of the UK lockdown, and were followed weekly for up to roughly 16 weeks. The paper's findings and limits, for the study overall: Matching against VDJdb was skewed toward anti-spike CD8 responses, likely underestimated virus-specific expansions, and missed private and CD4 specificities.

Comments on this clonotype: The antigen it recognizes is unknown. Nothing much larger sits one base from this clone, and base qualities are not available.

The source is an adult who was a healthcare worker with PCR-confirmed SARS-CoV-2 infection or an uninfected control (not recorded which). The sequencing sample was made of whole blood. The rearrangement combines TRBV4-3 with TRBJ1-4, with TRBD1 as a weak D call on 5 bases. The base sequence is TGCGCCAGCAGCCAAGTTCAGGGAACAACTAATGAAAAACTGTTTTTT. It translates as CASSQVQGTTNEKLFF.